The 19 T cell receptor beta chains below all came from one sample that was sequenced in a study of CD8+ T cells in alopecia areata. After isolation, RNA underwent reverse transcription to generate cDNA as the sequencing template. The data were produced by immunoSEQ multiplex PCR, yet TCRdb's version contains in-frame clones alone and is incomplete. In the table there are 180,000 or so clones, 53% of which are singletons. Treatment noted: oral pan-JAK inhibitor, 5-10 mg twice daily. Sequences were derived from CD8+ T cells sorted from blood, sampled at week 24, from a patient treated with tofacitinib. The receptors were sampled from a human donor with alopecia areata.

This clone was seen repeatedly, ten times or more. The chain carries TRBV11-2 and TRBJ2-5; D is ambiguous. This CDR3 contains 13 residues. CDR1 is SGHAT and CDR2 is FQNNGV in the germline V gene. V lost 2 bases and J lost 2, with 6 bases in between. The CDR3 DNA is TGTGCCAGCAGCTTATGGCGACAAGAGACCCAGTACTTC. Translating it yields CASSLWRQETQYF.

The chain is built from TRBV27 and TRBJ2-6; D is uncertain. CDR1 and CDR2 from the germline V gene are MNHEY and SMNVEV (reference sequence). The length of the CDR3 is 13 residues. Trimming shortened V by 2 bases and J by 4 bases, and 3 bases separated the two germline ends. This CDR3 reads CASSLTGANVLTF. CDR3 bases: TGTGCCAGCAGTTTAACCGGGGCCAACGTCCTGACTTTC.

CDR3 DNA: TGTGCCAGCAGCGTAGGGGGACAGGGTTCCTACGAGCAGTACTTC. Its protein is CASSVGGQGSYEQYF. The V gene is TRBV9, the J gene TRBJ2-7; 9 bases match TRBD1. The length of the CDR3 is 15 residues. Germline trimming cut 0 bases from V and 1 base from J; bases unmatched to any gene: 2. Germline CDR1 SGDLS, CDR2 YYNGEE.

This rearrangement joins TRBV9 to TRBJ2-7, with TRBD2 as a possible D gene (6 bases). V was clipped by 1 base and J by 5 bases, with 10 bases between them. This CDR3 comprises 13 residues. Germline values: CDR1 SGDLS, CDR2 YYNGEE. The CDR3: CASSVISGDEQYF. CDR3 in DNA: TGTGCCAGCAGCGTAATATCGGGGGACGAGCAGTACTTC.

The table lists this clone with a count of one. V usage is TRBV5-6 and J usage is TRBJ1-4; TRBD1 is a possible D gene (5 bases). CDR1 is SGHDT, CDR2 YYEEEE, per germline. This CDR3 comprises 14 residues. V dropped 4 bases and J dropped 4 bases, with 11 bases sitting between them. In DNA, the CDR3 is TGTGCCAGCAGCCAGACAGAGATTAATGAAAAACTGTTTTTT. This codes for CASSQTEINEKLFF.

The chain joins TRBV4-1 to TRBJ1-5; no firm D call. CDR1 and CDR2 from the germline V gene are MGHRA and YSYEKL. The CDR3 runs 16 residues. With 0 bases removed from V and 0 bases from J, the gap between germline ends came to 9 bases. CDR3 sequence: CASSQDSSASNQPQHF. The CDR3 DNA reads TGCGCCAGCAGCCAAGATTCATCAGCTAGCAATCAGCCCCAGCATTTT.

The chain recombines TRBV4-1 with TRBJ2-5; the D gene could be TRBD1 or TRBD2 (5 bases each). Germline V gene lookup returns CDR1 MGHRA and CDR2 YSYEKL. The V end lost 0 bases, the J end lost 14 bases, and 13 bases lay between the germline ends. The CDR3 runs to 12 residues. This CDR3 reads CASSQDLGTPYF. The DNA for the CDR3 is TGCGCCAGCAGCCAAGATTTAGGGACCCCATACTTC.

CDR3 protein: CASSQDRSLGNEQFF. The CDR3 DNA is TGCGCCAGCAGCCAAGATCGGTCTTTGGGGAATGAGCAGTTCTTC. V and J are TRBV4-3 and TRBJ2-1, with D unresolved. The germline gives CDR1 LGHNA, CDR2 YSLEER. Trimming shortened V by 0 bases and J by 7 bases, and 13 bases separated the two germline ends. The CDR3 contains 15 residues.

About this clone: Other nucleotide sequences from this sample produce the same CDR3. The chain recombines TRBV12-5 with TRBJ1-1; tentative D call: TRBD1 (5 bases). CDR1 and CDR2 from the germline V gene are LGHNT and FRNRAP. The CDR3 has 13 amino acids. V dropped 5 bases and J dropped 1 base, with 8 bases sitting between them. The CDR3 sequence is CASGPQGNTEAFF. The CDR3 coding sequence is TGTGCTAGTGGTCCTCAGGGGAACACTGAAGCTTTCTTT.

This clone showed up just a few times. The CDR3: CASSQDLSNEQFF. The DNA for the CDR3 is TGTGCCAGCAGCCAAGACTTGAGCAATGAGCAGTTCTTC. The V gene is TRBV4-2, the J gene TRBJ2-1; no firm D call. The CDR3 length is 13 residues. The V end lost 0 bases, the J end lost 6 bases, and 6 bases lay between the germline ends. The V gene's germline CDR1 is LGHNA and CDR2 YNFKEQ.

The chain employs TRBV5-6 and TRBJ1-1; weak D call: TRBD1 (6 bases). The germline CDR1 and CDR2 sequences are SGHDT and YYEEEE. The V end lost 0 bases, the J end lost 5 bases, and 20 bases lay between the germline ends. This CDR3 is built from 17 residues. CDR3 nucleotides: TGTGCCAGCAGCTTGGGGGCCTTAACAGGGATGTGGACTGAAGCTTTCTTT. This gives the protein CASSLGALTGMWTEAFF.

This clone turned up a few times. The gene calls are TRBV9 and TRBJ2-1, with a weak D call TRBD1 (6 bases). CDR3 length equals 16 residues. V lost 3 bases, J lost 2 bases, and 15 bases lay in between. Germline CDR1 is SGDLS and CDR2 is YYNGEE. The CDR3 nucleotides read TGTGCCAGCAGCGCGAACAGGGAACTTCCCTACAATGAGCAGTTCTTC. Translating it yields CASSANRELPYNEQFF.

V is TRBV10-3 and J is TRBJ2-6; D perhaps matches TRBD1 (6 bases). Trimming removed 4 bases from V and 2 bases from J, with 9 bases in between. There are 15 residues in the CDR3. CDR1 and CDR2 (germline): ENHRY, SYGVKD. As DNA, the CDR3 is TGTGCCATCAGTGCCACAGGGACTGGGGCCAACGTCCTGACTTTC. Translating it yields CAISATGTGANVLTF.

This chain joins TRBV4-3 and TRBJ2-3; TRBD1 agrees at 8 bases. From germline, CDR1 is LGHNA and CDR2 YSLEER. The ends lost 0 bases at V and 12 bases at J; junction bases unmatched: 14. The length of the CDR3 is 16 residues. CDR3 coding DNA: TGCGCCAGCAGCCAAGACTTGGGACGGGGCGGACAGGGACAGTATTTT. Amino acids: CASSQDLGRGGQGQYF.

The CDR3 DNA reads TGTGCCTGGAGTGTCGGCTTTGGCGCCTACGAGCAGTACTTC. This translates into CAWSVGFGAYEQYF. The chain is built from TRBV30 and TRBJ2-7, with D uncertain. Germline values: CDR1 GTSNPN, CDR2 SVGIG (reference sequence). This CDR3 has 14 residues. V was trimmed by 0 bases and J by 2 bases, leaving 11 bases between them.

The V and J genes are TRBV27 and TRBJ1-2; the match to TRBD1 covers 7 bases. With V trimmed by 4 bases and J by 6 bases, 11 bases remained unmatched. The germline V gene has CDR1 MNHEY and CDR2 SMNVEV (reference sequence). This CDR3 is 15 amino acids long. Here the CDR3 reads CASSSLMTGRDGYTF. The CDR3 nucleotides are TGTGCCAGCAGTTCCCTCATGACAGGGAGGGATGGCTACACCTTC.

Concerning this clone itself: It is likely a read error: a sequence one base away is far more abundant. Within the sample, other DNA sequences also encode this same CDR3. The CDR3 region has the DNA TGTGCCAGCAGCCCCGGGGCCGGTCAGCCCCAGCATTTT. Translating it yields CASSPGAGQPQHF. The chain joins TRBV7-2 to TRBJ1-5; weak D call: TRBD1 (5 bases). Germline lookup yields CDR1 SGHTA and CDR2 FQGNSA. V lost 5 bases, J lost 6 bases, and 11 bases lay in between. The CDR3 length is 13 residues.

V is TRBV6-5 and J is TRBJ1-2; D is unresolved. The CDR3 runs 12 residues. Germline V CDR1 and CDR2: MNHEY, SVGAGI. With 2 bases removed from V and 11 bases from J, the gap between germline ends came to 12 bases. CDR3 amino acids: CASSYDGVWYTF. As DNA, the CDR3 is TGTGCCAGCAGTTACGATGGAGTTTGGTACACCTTC.

The chain couples TRBV11-2 to TRBJ2-3; 14 bases fit TRBD2. CDR3 length equals 17 residues. The germline V gene encodes CDR1 SGHAT and CDR2 FQNNGV. The trim removed 3 bases at V and 1 base at J, leaving 3 bases unmatched. Written as DNA, the CDR3 is TGTGCCAGCAGCTTTGGACTAGCGGGGGGTGGCACAGATACGCAGTATTTT. It is translated as CASSFGLAGGGTDTQYF.